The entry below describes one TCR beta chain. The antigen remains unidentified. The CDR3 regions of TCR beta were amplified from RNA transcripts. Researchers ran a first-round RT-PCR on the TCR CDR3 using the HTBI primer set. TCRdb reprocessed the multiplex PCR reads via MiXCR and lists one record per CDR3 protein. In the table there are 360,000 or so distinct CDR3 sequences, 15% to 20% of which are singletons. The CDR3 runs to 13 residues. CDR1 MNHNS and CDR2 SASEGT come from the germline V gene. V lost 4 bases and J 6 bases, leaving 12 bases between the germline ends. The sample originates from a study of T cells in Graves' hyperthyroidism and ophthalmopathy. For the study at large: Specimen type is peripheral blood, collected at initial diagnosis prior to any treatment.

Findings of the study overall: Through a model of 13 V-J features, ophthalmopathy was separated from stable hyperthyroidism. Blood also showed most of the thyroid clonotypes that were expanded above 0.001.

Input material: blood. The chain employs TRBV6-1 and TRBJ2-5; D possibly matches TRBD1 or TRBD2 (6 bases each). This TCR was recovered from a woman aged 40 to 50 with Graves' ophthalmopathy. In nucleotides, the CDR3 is TGTGCCAGCAGTGTGGACAGCGGGCAGACCCAGTACTTC. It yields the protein CASSVDSGQTQYF.